This T cell receptor (beta chain) derives from a study of blood T cell repertoires in COVID-19. The overall study: COVID-19 samples from acute and convalescent phases originated in the United States, Italy and Spain.

CDR1 and CDR2 (germline): LNHDA, SQIVND (reference sequence). The V and J ends lost 5 bases and 6 bases respectively, with 11 bases between them. The CDR3 has 12 amino acids. Method: immunoSEQ multiplex PCR; TCRdb's copy keeps in-frame clones and lacks some. This table has some 100,000 clones, roughly 79% appearing once. This TCR came from a human donor in a cohort sampled during active COVID-19. The chain links TRBV19 to TRBJ2-7; a weak D match, TRBD2 (6 bases). Sequenced sample: peripheral blood. CDR3 amino acids: CASSVRGGEQYF. The CDR3 DNA reads as TGTGCCAGTAGTGTAAGGGGAGGCGAGCAGTACTTC. The variable domain in full, with the rest retrieved from reference TRBV19 and TRBJ2-7, is DGGITQSPKYLFRKEGQNVTLSCEQNLNHDAMYWYRQDPGQGLRLIYYSQIVNDFQKGDIAEGYSVSREKKESFPLTVTSAQKNPTAFYLCASSVRGGEQYFGPGTRLTVT.